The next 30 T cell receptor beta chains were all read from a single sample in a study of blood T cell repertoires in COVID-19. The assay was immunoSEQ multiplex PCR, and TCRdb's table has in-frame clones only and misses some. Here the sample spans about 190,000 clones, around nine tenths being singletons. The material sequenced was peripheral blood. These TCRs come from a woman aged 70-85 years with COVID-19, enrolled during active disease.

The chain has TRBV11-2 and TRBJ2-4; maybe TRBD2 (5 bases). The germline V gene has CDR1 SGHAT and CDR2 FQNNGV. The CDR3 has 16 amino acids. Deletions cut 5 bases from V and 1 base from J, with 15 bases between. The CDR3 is CASSLTGAAAKNIQYF. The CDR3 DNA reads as TGTGCCAGCAGCCTCACCGGAGCGGCGGCCAAAAACATTCAGTACTTC.

DNA of the CDR3: TGCGCCAGCAGCCCGGAAAACAGGGGGCGGCTTTCGAACTATGGCTACACCTTC. Translated: CASSPENRGRLSNYGYTF. The rearrangement joins TRBV5-1 to TRBJ1-2, with 9 positions matching TRBD1. The CDR3 extends over 18 amino acids. Germline V gene sequence: CDR1 SGHRS, CDR2 YFSETQ. The trim removed 4 bases at V and 2 bases at J, leaving 15 bases unmatched. Filled out from reference TRBV5-1 and TRBJ1-2, the complete variable domain reads KAGVTQTPRYLIKTRGQQVTLSCSPISGHRSVSWYQQTPGQGLQFLFEYFSETQRNKGNFPGRFSGRQFSNSRSEMNVSTLELGDSALYLCASSPENRGRLSNYGYTFGSGTRLTVV.

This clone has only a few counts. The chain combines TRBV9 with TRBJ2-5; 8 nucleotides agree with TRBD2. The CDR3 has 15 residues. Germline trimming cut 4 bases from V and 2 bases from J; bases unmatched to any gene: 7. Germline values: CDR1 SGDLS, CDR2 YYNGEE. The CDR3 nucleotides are TGTGCCAGCAGCCCCGGACTAGCAGGACAAGAGACCCAGTACTTC. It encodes CASSPGLAGQETQYF.

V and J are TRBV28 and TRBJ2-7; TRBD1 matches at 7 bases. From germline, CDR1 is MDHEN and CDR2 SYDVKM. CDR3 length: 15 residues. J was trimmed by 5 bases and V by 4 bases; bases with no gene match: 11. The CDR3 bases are TGTGCCAGCAGTTATTCTGACAGGGTTACCCACGAGCAGTACTTC. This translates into CASSYSDRVTHEQYF. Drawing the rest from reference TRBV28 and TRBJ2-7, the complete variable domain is DVKVTQSSRYLVKRTGEKVFLECVQDMDHENMFWYRQDPGLGLRLIYFSYDVKMKEKGDIPEGYSVSREKKERFSLILESASTNQTSMYLCASSYSDRVTHEQYFGPGTRLTVT.

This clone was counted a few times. CDR3 sequence: CASSLGSGSYTF. As DNA, the CDR3 is TGTGCCAGCAGCTTGGGGTCAGGGTCCTACACCTTC. The genes are TRBV5-5 and TRBJ1-2, with TRBD1 as a possible D gene (5 bases). The CDR3 length is 12 residues. In germline, CDR1 is SGHKS, CDR2 YYEKEE (reference sequence). V lost 0 bases and J lost 10, with 10 bases in between.

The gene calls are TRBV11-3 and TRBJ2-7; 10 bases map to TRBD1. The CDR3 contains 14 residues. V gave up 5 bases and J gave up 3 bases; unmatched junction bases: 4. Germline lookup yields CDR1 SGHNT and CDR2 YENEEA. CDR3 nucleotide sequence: TGTGCCAGCAGCCCCGGGACAGGGGACTACGAGCAGTACTTC. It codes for CASSPGTGDYEQYF.

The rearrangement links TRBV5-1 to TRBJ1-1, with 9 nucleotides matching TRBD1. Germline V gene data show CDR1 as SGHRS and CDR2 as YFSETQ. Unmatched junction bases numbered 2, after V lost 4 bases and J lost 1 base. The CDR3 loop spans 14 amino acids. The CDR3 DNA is TGCGCCAGCAGCGTGGACAGGGGGAACACTGAAGCTTTCTTT. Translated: CASSVDRGNTEAFF.

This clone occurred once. The CDR3 coding sequence is TGTGCCAGCAGCCAGACAGGGGGCGGAAATACTGAAGCTTTCTTT. Its protein product is CASSQTGGGNTEAFF. V usage is TRBV7-3 and J usage is TRBJ1-1; 10 bases agree with TRBD1. The germline V gene encodes CDR1 SGHTA and CDR2 FQGTGA. With V trimmed by 5 bases and J by 5 bases, 8 bases remained unmatched. This CDR3 contains 15 residues.

For the CDR3, the DNA is TGTGCCAGCAGCCGCGGGAGGGCGGGAACTACGCAGTATTTT. It encodes CASSRGRAGTTQYF. V is TRBV7-9 and J is TRBJ2-3, with 9 bases aligning to TRBD2. CDR1 SEHNR and CDR2 FQNEAQ come from the germline V gene (reference sequence). V lost 5 bases to trimming and J lost 8 bases; unmatched junction nucleotides: 8. The CDR3 has 14 residues.

The CDR3 loop is CASSLAAGGGTDTQYF. The CDR3 region has the DNA TGCGCCAGCAGCTTGGCCGCAGGGGGCGGGACAGATACGCAGTATTTT. This rearrangement joins TRBV5-1 to TRBJ2-3, with 8 positions matching TRBD1. CDR1 and CDR2 from the germline V gene are SGHRS and YFSETQ. This CDR3 spans 16 amino acids. The J segment lost 3 bases and the V segment lost 0 bases, leaving 6 bases of the junction unmatched.

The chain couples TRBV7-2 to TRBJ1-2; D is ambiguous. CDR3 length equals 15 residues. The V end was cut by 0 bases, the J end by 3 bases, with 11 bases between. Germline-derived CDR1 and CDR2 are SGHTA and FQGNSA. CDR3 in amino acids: CASSLAVSSDYGYTF. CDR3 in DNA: TGTGCCAGCAGCTTAGCGGTCTCCTCGGACTATGGCTACACCTTC.

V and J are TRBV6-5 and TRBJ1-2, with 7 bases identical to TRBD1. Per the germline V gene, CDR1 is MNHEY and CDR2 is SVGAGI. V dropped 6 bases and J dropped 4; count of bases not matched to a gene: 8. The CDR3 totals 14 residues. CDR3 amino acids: CASRDRPSGYGYTF. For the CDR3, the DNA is TGTGCCAGCAGGGACAGGCCATCCGGCTATGGCTACACCTTC.

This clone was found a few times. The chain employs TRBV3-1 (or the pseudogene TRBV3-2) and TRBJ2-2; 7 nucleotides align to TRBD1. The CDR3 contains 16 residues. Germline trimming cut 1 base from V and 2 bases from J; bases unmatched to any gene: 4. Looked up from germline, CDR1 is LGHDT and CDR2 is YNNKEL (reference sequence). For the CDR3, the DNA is TGTGCCAGCAGCCAAGCGTCAGGGGGAAACACCGGGGAGCTGTTTTTT. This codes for CASSQASGGNTGELFF.

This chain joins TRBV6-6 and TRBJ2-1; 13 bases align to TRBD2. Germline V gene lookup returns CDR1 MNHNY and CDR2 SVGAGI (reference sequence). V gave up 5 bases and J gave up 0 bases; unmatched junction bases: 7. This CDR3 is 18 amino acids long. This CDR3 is CASSPGTSGTSSYNEQFF. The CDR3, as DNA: TGTGCCAGCAGTCCCGGGACTAGCGGGACGAGCTCCTACAATGAGCAGTTCTTC.

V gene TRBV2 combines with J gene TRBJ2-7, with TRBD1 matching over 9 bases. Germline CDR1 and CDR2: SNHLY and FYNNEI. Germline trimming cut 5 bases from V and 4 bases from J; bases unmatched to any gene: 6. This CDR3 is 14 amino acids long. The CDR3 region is CASSPGTGSYEQYF. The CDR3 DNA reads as TGTGCCAGCAGTCCCGGGACAGGGTCTTACGAGCAGTACTTC.

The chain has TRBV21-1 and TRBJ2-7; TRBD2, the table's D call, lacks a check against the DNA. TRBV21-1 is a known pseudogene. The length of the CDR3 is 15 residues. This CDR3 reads CASSKAAVPFYEQYF. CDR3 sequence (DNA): TGTGCCAGCAGCAAAGCAGCGGTACCTTTCTACGAGCAGTACTTC.

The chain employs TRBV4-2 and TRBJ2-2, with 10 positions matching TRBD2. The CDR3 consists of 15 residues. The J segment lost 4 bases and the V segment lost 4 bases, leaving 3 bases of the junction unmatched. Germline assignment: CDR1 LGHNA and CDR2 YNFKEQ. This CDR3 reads CASSLAGGSTGELFF. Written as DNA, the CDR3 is TGTGCCAGCAGCCTAGCGGGAGGCAGCACCGGGGAGCTGTTTTTT.

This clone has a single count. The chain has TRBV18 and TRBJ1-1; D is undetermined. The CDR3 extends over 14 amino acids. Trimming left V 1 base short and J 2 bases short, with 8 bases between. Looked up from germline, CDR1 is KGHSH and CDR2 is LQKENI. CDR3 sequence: CASSPLGSNTEAFF. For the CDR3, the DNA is TGTGCCAGCTCACCACTTGGGAGTAACACTGAAGCTTTCTTT.

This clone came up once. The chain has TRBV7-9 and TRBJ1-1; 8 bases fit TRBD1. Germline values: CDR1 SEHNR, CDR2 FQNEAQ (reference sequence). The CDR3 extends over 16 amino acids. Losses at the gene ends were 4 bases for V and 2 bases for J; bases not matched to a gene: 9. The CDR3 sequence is CASSSLPGQANTEAFF. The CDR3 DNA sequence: TGTGCCAGCAGCTCATTACCGGGACAGGCCAACACTGAAGCTTTCTTT.

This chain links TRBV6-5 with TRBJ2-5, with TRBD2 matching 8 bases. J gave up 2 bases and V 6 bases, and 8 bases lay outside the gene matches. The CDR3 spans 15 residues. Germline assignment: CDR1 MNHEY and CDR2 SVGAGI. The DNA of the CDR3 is TGTGCCAGCAGCCCCGGGGTAGCGGGACAAGAGACCCAGTACTTC. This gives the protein CASSPGVAGQETQYF.

The CDR3 bases are TGCGCCAGCAGCCAAGACGTGGGGCGCATTAATAAGCCCCAGCATTTT. Translation gives CASSQDVGRINKPQHF. The rearrangement uses TRBV4-3 and TRBJ1-5; D possibly corresponds to TRBD1 (5 bases). Trimming removed 0 bases from V and 8 bases from J, with 17 bases in between. The CDR3 has 16 amino acids. The germline gives CDR1 LGHNA, CDR2 YSLEER.

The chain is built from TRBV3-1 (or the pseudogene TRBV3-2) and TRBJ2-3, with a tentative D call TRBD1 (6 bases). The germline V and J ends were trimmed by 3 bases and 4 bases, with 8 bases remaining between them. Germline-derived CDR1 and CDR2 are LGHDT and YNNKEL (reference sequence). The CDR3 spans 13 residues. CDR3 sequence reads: CASSQYRADTQYF. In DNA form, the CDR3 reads TGTGCCAGCAGCCAGTACAGGGCAGATACGCAGTATTTT.

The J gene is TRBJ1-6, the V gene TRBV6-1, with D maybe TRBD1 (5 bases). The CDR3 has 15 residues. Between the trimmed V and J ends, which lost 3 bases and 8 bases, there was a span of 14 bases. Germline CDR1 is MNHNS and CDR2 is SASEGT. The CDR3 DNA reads TGTGCCAGCAGTGATTTTGGACCCAGGGATTCACCCCTCCACTTT. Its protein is CASSDFGPRDSPLHF.

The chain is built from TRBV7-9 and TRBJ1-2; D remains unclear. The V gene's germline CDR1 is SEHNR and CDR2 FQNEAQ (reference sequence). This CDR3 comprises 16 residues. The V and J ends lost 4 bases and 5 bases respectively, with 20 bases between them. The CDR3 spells CASSSNVGGSTYGYTF. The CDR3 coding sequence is TGTGCCAGCAGCTCGAATGTCGGAGGGTCAACGTATGGCTACACCTTC.

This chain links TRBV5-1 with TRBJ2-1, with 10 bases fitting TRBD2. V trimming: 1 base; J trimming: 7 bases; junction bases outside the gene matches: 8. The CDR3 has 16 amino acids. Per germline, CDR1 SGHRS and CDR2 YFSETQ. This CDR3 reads CASSLLAGVIRNEQFF. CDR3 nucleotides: TGCGCCAGCAGCTTGCTAGCGGGAGTAATTAGGAATGAGCAGTTCTTC.

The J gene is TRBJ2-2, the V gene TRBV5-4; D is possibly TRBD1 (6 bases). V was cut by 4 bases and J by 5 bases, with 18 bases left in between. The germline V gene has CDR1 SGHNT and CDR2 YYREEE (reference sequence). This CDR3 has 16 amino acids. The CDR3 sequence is CASSPKDRMVTGELFF. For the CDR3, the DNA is TGTGCCAGCAGCCCGAAGGACAGAATGGTTACCGGGGAGCTGTTTTTT.

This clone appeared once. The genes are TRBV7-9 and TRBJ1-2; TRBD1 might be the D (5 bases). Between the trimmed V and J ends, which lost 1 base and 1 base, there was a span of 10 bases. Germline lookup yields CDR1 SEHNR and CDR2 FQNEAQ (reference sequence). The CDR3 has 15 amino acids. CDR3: CASSLGAGFNYGYTF. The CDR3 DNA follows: TGTGCCAGCAGCTTAGGAGCAGGGTTTAACTATGGCTACACCTTC.

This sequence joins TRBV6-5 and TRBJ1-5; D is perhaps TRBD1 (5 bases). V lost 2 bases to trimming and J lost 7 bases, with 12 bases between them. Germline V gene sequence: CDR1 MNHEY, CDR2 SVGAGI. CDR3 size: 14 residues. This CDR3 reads CASSYGDGRQPQHF. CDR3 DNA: TGTGCCAGCAGTTACGGGGACGGGAGGCAGCCCCAGCATTTT.

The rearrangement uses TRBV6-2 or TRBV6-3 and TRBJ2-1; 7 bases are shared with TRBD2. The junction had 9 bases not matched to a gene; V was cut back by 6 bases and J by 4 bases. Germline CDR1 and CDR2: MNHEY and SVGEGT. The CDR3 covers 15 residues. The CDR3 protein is CASSPLAEVYNEQFF. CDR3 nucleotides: TGTGCCAGCAGCCCTCTAGCGGAGGTTTACAATGAGCAGTTCTTC.

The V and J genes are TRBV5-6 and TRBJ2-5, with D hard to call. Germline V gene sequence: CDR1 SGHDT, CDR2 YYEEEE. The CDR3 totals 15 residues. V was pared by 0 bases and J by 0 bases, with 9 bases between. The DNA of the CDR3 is TGTGCCAGCAGCTTGGTCACAAATAACCAAGAGACCCAGTACTTC. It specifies CASSLVTNNQETQYF.